This is a list of T cell receptor beta chains from one sample in a study of cytomegalovirus exposure and HLA in healthy donors. Some clones are missing from TCRdb's copy, which holds only in-frame ones; the method was immunoSEQ multiplex PCR. The top ten clones hold 2% of a sample with 65,000 to 85,000 clones, about nine tenths of them seen once. Sequences were obtained from PBMCs. The source of these receptors is a woman aged 25 to 39 in good health and CMV-seronegative. Both conserved end residues are part of each CDR3. The D gene is left open where the match is weak. Expanded clones are given a class, and other clones once, few, many or no size at all.

abundance | j_gene | v_gene | d_gene | CDR3aa | CDR3nt
. | TRBJ1-4 | TRBV11-3 | . | CASTQGTNEKLFF | TGTGCCAGCACTCAGGGTACTAATGAAAAACTGTTTTTT
. | TRBJ1-2 | TRBV19 | TRBD1 | CASSMRTGSLGYGYTF | TGTGCCAGTAGTATGAGGACAGGGTCCCTAGGATATGGCTACACCTTC
. | TRBJ1-1 | TRBV30 | . | CAWTNRGKMNTEAFF | TGTGCCTGGACCAACCGCGGGAAAATGAACACTGAAGCTTTCTTT
. | TRBJ2-7 | TRBV30 | . | CAWSVRGWYEQYF | TGTGCCTGGAGTGTTAGGGGGTGGTACGAGCAGTACTTC
. | TRBJ1-1 | TRBV7-6 | TRBD1 | CASSLNPPRTGGGSEAFF | TGTGCCAGCAGCTTAAACCCCCCCCGGACAGGGGGAGGCAGTGAAGCTTTCTTT
. | TRBJ2-3 | TRBV27 | TRBD1 | CASTFLGWTGGTDTQYF | TGTGCCAGCACCTTTTTGGGGTGGACAGGGGGCACAGATACGCAGTATTTT
. | TRBJ2-7 | TRBV6-1 | . | CASNIGLNDYEQYF | TGTGCCAGCAACATTGGACTGAACGACTACGAGCAGTACTTC
once | TRBJ2-7 | TRBV6-5 | . | CASRRDNSYEQYF | TGTGCCAGCAGGAGGGACAACTCCTACGAGCAGTACTTC
. | TRBJ1-2 | TRBV5-1 | . | CASSLGRVGYTF | TGCGCCAGCAGCTTGGGGAGGGTCGGCTACACCTTC
. | TRBJ2-3 | TRBV10-3 | TRBD1 | CATSGTGGLDTQYF | TGTGCCACCTCCGGCACAGGGGGCCTGGATACGCAGTATTTT
. | TRBJ2-2 | TRBV4-1 | TRBD1 | CASSPTGTANTGELFF | TGCGCCAGCAGCCCTACCGGGACAGCGAACACCGGGGAGCTGTTTTTT
few | TRBJ2-7 | TRBV7-6 | TRBD2 | CASSLGFGTSGTYEQYF | TGTGCCAGCAGCTTGGGGTTTGGGACTAGCGGGACCTACGAGCAGTACTTC
. | TRBJ2-1 | TRBV4-2 | TRBD2 | CASSQDSSGRAPNEQFF | TGTGCCAGCAGCCAAGATAGTAGCGGGAGGGCCCCAAATGAGCAGTTCTTC
. | TRBJ2-7 | TRBV15 | TRBD2 | CATSRDRGSGGGEQYF | TGTGCCACCAGCAGAGATCGGGGCAGCGGGGGAGGAGAGCAGTACTTC
few | TRBJ2-1 | TRBV21-1 | . | CASRDLSGERHNEQFF | TGTGCCAGCAGAGACTTATCGGGAGAGAGGCACAATGAGCAGTTCTTC
. | TRBJ2-3 | TRBV28 | TRBD2 | CASSPAGTSGTDTQYF | TGTGCCAGCAGCCCAGCCGGGACTAGCGGCACAGATACGCAGTATTTT
. | TRBJ2-1 | TRBV7-9 | TRBD2 | CSSSSLAGADNEQFF | TGTTCCAGCAGCAGTCTAGCGGGGGCCGACAATGAGCAGTTCTTC
. | TRBJ2-7 | TRBV19 | TRBD2 | CASSILAGAYYEQYF | TGTGCCAGTAGTATACTAGCGGGGGCCTACTACGAGCAGTACTTC
. | TRBJ1-5 | TRBV28 | TRBD1 | CASSRGGPQHF | TGTGCCAGCAGCCGAGGGGGCCCCCAGCATTTT
. | TRBJ2-3 | TRBV28 | TRBD2 | CASASSGGGTDTQYF | TGTGCCAGCGCTTCTTCGGGAGGGGGCACAGATACGCAGTATTTT
once | TRBJ2-7 | TRBV6-1 | TRBD1 | CASNRQGTYEQYF | TGTGCCAGCAACCGACAGGGGACCTACGAGCAGTACTTC
. | TRBJ2-1 | TRBV10-2 | . | CASYGYFEQFF | TGCGCCAGCTACGGGTATTTTGAGCAGTTCTTC
. | TRBJ2-1 | TRBV7-3 | TRBD2 | CASSLIGGRANEQFF | TGTGCCAGCAGCTTAATAGGCGGGAGGGCCAATGAGCAGTTCTTC
. | TRBJ1-1 | TRBV6-5 | . | CASSYSQGGNTEAFF | TGTGCCAGCAGTTACTCTCAGGGTGGGAACACTGAAGCTTTCTTT
few | TRBJ2-3 | TRBV5-6 | TRBD2 | CASSWTSGTDTQYF | TGTGCCAGCAGCTGGACTAGCGGCACAGATACGCAGTATTTT
. | TRBJ2-3 | TRBV7-3 | . | CASSPGTSTDTQYF | TGTGCCAGCAGCCCCGGGACAAGCACAGATACGCAGTATTTT
. | TRBJ1-1 | TRBV19 | TRBD1 | CASRDRGWMNTEAFF | TGTGCCAGTAGGGACAGGGGGTGGATGAACACTGAAGCTTTCTTT
once | TRBJ2-7 | TRBV7-9 | . | CASSVEGGAEEQYF | TGTGCCAGCAGCGTAGAGGGTGGGGCAGAGGAGCAGTACTTC
few | TRBJ2-5 | TRBV5-4 | . | CASSLNTGETQYF | TGTGCCAGCAGCTTGAATACAGGGGAGACCCAGTACTTC
. | TRBJ2-7 | TRBV5-4 | TRBD1 | CASSLDRGGEQYF | TGTGCCAGCAGCCTAGACAGGGGTGGCGAGCAGTACTTC
. | TRBJ2-7 | TRBV29-1 | . | CSVSRTVDSYEQYF | TGCAGCGTGTCCCGGACAGTCGATTCCTACGAGCAGTACTTC
. | TRBJ2-3 | TRBV5-1 | TRBD1 | CASSLIQGGEDTQYF | TGCGCCAGCAGCCTCATACAGGGGGGCGAGGATACGCAGTATTTT
once | TRBJ2-7 | TRBV11-3 | TRBD2 | CASSFSGKGYEQYF | TGTGCCAGCAGCTTTAGCGGGAAAGGCTACGAGCAGTACTTC
. | TRBJ2-1 | TRBV7-9 | TRBD2 | CASSLKIAGGPGWGNEQFF | TGTGCCAGCAGCCTAAAAATAGCGGGAGGTCCTGGTTGGGGGAATGAGCAGTTCTTC
once | TRBJ1-2 | TRBV28 | . | CASSLPTEGYTF | TGTGCCAGCAGTTTACCTACCGAGGGCTACACCTTC
. | TRBJ1-6 | TRBV4-1 | . | CASSQEAGLSSYNSPLHF | TGCGCCAGCAGCCAAGAGGCGGGGCTAAGCTCCTATAATTCACCCCTCCACTTT
. | TRBJ2-3 | TRBV5-4 | . | CASSPWDSPQYF | TGTGCCAGCAGCCCATGGGACTCGCCTCAGTATTTT
. | TRBJ2-1 | TRBV7-3 | TRBD1 | CASSRTGSTYNEQFF | TGTGCCAGCAGCCGGACAGGATCGACCTACAATGAGCAGTTCTTC
. | TRBJ1-2 | TRBV29-1 | . | CSVEEDSNFYGYTF | TGCAGCGTTGAAGAGGACAGCAATTTCTATGGCTACACCTTC
. | TRBJ2-5 | TRBV5-1 | TRBD1 | CASSSLQGAQETQYF | TGCGCCAGCAGCTCCTTACAGGGGGCGCAGGAGACCCAGTACTTC
. | TRBJ2-7 | TRBV5-6 | . | CASSLYRLDYEQYF | TGTGCCAGCAGCTTGTACCGCCTAGACTACGAGCAGTACTTC
. | TRBJ2-2 | TRBV6-5 | . | CASSYSGGLGAGELFF | TGTGCCAGCAGTTACTCGGGGGGTCTGGGTGCCGGGGAGCTGTTTTTT
. | TRBJ2-7 | TRBV30 | TRBD1 | CAWKGQGAYEQYF | TGTGCCTGGAAAGGACAGGGGGCTTACGAGCAGTACTTC
. | TRBJ2-7 | TRBV27 | . | CASSLFWAAPTGEQYF | TGTGCCAGCAGTTTATTCTGGGCAGCCCCTACGGGGGAGCAGTACTTC
. | TRBJ2-3 | TRBV7-8 | . | CASSWQRSTDTQYF | TGTGCCAGCAGCTGGCAGCGGAGCACAGATACGCAGTATTTT